This T cell receptor beta chain emerged from a study of blood T cell repertoires in COVID-19. This CDR3 comprises 16 residues. V was cut by 0 bases and J by 6 bases, with 16 bases left in between. The germline CDR1 and CDR2 sequences are SGHRS and YFSETQ. As handled by the study authors: Estimation of nucleated cell counts relied on the amplification of reference gene primers. Generated by immunoSEQ multiplex PCR, the TCRdb table keeps only in-frame clones and is missing some. V, J and clone size derive from that table, while D and trimming were established from the DNA sequence. The table lists about 260,000 clones, about 89% of them singletons.

The specimen was peripheral blood. The V and J genes are TRBV5-1 and TRBJ2-1; tentatively, D is TRBD2 (5 bases). The receptor was isolated from a woman aged 50 to 65 with acute or convalescent COVID-19. DNA for the CDR3: TGCGCCAGCAGCTTGGGTTGGACCGGGGAGTTCAATGAGCAGTTCTTC. Residues: CASSLGWTGEFNEQFF. The full variable domain, with the rest looked up from reference TRBV5-1 and TRBJ2-1, is KAGVTQTPRYLIKTRGQQVTLSCSPISGHRSVSWYQQTPGQGLQFLFEYFSETQRNKGNFPGRFSGRQFSNSRSEMNVSTLELGDSALYLCASSLGWTGEFNEQFFGPGTRLTVL.